The TCR beta chain described here comes from a study of blood T cell repertoires in COVID-19. Sequencing was performed with immunoSEQ multiplex PCR; in TCRdb, only in-frame clones are kept and a portion is missing. The top ten hold 10% to 13% of the sample, which has over 120,000 clones, around 80% seen once. V shed 6 bases and J 7 bases; nucleotides not matched to a gene: 4. Germline V CDR1 and CDR2: MGHDK, SYGVNS. There are 13 residues in the CDR3. The rearrangement links TRBV25-1 to TRBJ1-4; 8 nucleotides line up with TRBD1. Sequencing was performed on peripheral blood. This TCR was recovered from a man in his 60s with active or convalescent COVID-19. CDR3 in DNA: TGTGCCAGCAGAGGACAGGGTGGTGAAAAACTGTTTTTT. Protein product: CASRGQGGEKLFF.